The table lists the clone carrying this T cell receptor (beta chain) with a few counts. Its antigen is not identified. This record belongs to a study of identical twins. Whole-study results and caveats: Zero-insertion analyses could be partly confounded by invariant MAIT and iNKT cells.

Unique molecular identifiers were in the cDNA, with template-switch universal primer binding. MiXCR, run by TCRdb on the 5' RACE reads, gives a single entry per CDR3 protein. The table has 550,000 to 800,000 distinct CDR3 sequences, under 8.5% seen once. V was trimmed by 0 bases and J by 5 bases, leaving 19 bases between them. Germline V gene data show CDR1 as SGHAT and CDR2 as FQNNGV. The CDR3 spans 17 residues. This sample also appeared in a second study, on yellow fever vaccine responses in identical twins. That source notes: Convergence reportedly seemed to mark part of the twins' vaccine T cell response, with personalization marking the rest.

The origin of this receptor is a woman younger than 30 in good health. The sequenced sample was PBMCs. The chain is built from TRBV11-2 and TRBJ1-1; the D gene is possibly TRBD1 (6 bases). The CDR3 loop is CASSLESGAGVGTEAFF. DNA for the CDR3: TGTGCCAGCAGCTTAGAGTCGGGGGCAGGGGTGGGGACTGAAGCTTTCTTT.